Sequencing of this T cell receptor (beta chain) was carried out in a study of blood T cell repertoires in COVID-19. Germline V gene sequence: CDR1 MNHEY, CDR2 SMNVEV (reference sequence). Trimming pared 6 bases from V and 2 bases from J, leaving 16 bases between. This CDR3 is 15 amino acids long. This clone was seen a single time. Repertoires were generated with immunoSEQ multiplex PCR, while TCRdb's copy carries only in-frame clones and drops some. The profile shows some 120,000 clones, about 80% of them singletons. This sequence was found in a woman aged 45-65 years with acute or convalescent COVID-19. The specimen sequenced was peripheral blood. V is TRBV27 and J is TRBJ1-1; D possibly corresponds to TRBD1 (5 bases). The CDR3 protein is CASRRLAGYNTEAFF. CDR3 nucleotide sequence: TGTGCCAGCAGGAGATTGGCAGGGTACAACACTGAAGCTTTCTTT.